The clone carrying this T cell receptor beta chain was detected once. The CDR3 consists of 16 residues. The germline CDR1 and CDR2 sequences are MGHRA and YSYEKL. The V and J ends lost 4 bases and 7 bases, in that order; junction bases with no gene match: 13. The source of the sample is a study of technical replicates of blood from a handful of donors. TCRdb's table, derived via immunoSEQ multiplex PCR, lists solely in-frame clones and lacks some. The sample consists of roughly 100,000 clones, over 95% of them appearing once. The TCR originated in a human donor in good health. Source material: T cells isolated from PBMCs. V is TRBV4-1 and J is TRBJ1-1; 9 bases are shared with TRBD1. The CDR3 DNA is TGCGCCAGCAGCCGTCGACGGATACAGGGGGCGAATGAAGCTTTCTTT. This encodes CASSRRRIQGANEAFF.